A single sample is the source of the 16 T cell receptor beta chains below, sequenced in a study of beta chain features in type 1 diabetes. Every isolated RNA sample was fully reverse transcribed, so sequencing captured expressed TCRB transcripts. The repertoire was sequenced with immunoSEQ multiplex PCR; TCRdb's copy has only in-frame clones and lacks some. The sample records 130,000 or so clones, 9.5% to 10% being singletons. Sequencing was done on a sample of central memory CD4+ T cells from blood. All receptors come from a woman aged 40 to 50 in good health.

The J gene is TRBJ2-2, the V gene TRBV5-6; a possible D gene is TRBD2 (5 bases). V lost 4 bases, J lost 1 base, and 11 bases lay in between. In germline, CDR1 is SGHDT, CDR2 YYEEEE. The CDR3 contains 15 residues. CDR3 sequence: CASSPLGRNTGELFF. The CDR3 DNA is TGTGCCAGCAGCCCACTAGGGCGGAACACCGGGGAGCTGTTTTTT.

This chain uses TRBV18 with TRBJ2-5; 8 nucleotides match TRBD2. The CDR3 runs 15 residues. The germline CDR1 and CDR2 sequences are KGHSH and LQKENI. The V gene end was trimmed by 3 bases and the J gene end by 0 bases; junction bases not matched to a gene: 3. The CDR3 DNA reads TGTGCCAGCTCACCTCCGGGGGGGTACCAAGAGACCCAGTACTTC. Translation gives CASSPPGGYQETQYF.

This chain connects TRBV4-1 to TRBJ2-5; TRBD2 matches 10 bases. Germline V gene data show CDR1 as MGHRA and CDR2 as YSYEKL. The CDR3 is 15 residues long. V dropped 1 base and J dropped 5; count of bases not matched to a gene: 4. CDR3 residues: CASSQGGLAKETQYF. CDR3 coding DNA: TGCGCCAGCAGCCAAGGGGGACTAGCGAAGGAGACCCAGTACTTC.

This clone came up a few times. The J gene is TRBJ2-2, the V gene TRBV7-9, with D possibly matching TRBD2 (6 bases). Germline CDR1 is SEHNR and CDR2 is FQNEAQ (reference sequence). With 1 base removed from V and 4 bases from J, the gap between germline ends came to 16 bases. This CDR3 has 17 residues. CDR3 DNA sequence: TGTGCCAGCAGCTTAGAAGGTTACGGGGGAGGCACCGGGGAGCTGTTTTTT. Its translation is CASSLEGYGGGTGELFF.

The rearrangement uses TRBV7-2 and TRBJ2-1; a weak D match, TRBD2 (7 bases). Germline V CDR1 and CDR2: SGHTA, FQGNSA. The CDR3 spans 17 residues. V lost 11 bases, J lost 4 bases, and 27 bases lay in between. The CDR3 region is CAEGLGGGPGGYNEQFF. In nucleotides, the CDR3 is TGTGCCGAGGGGTTAGGCGGGGGCCCCGGGGGGTACAATGAGCAGTTCTTC.

This chain joins TRBV18 and TRBJ1-1; D is unclear. Germline CDR1 is KGHSH and CDR2 is LQKENI. This CDR3 is 13 amino acids long. Trimming took off 8 bases at V and 4 bases at J, with 14 bases between the two ends. CDR3 sequence: CASLEGEGTEAFF. Here the CDR3 DNA reads TGTGCCAGCCTGGAAGGAGAGGGCACTGAAGCTTTCTTT.

V is TRBV9 and J is TRBJ1-1; possible D gene TRBD1, 5 bases. Germline-derived CDR1 and CDR2 are SGDLS and YYNGEE. The V end was cut by 4 bases, the J end by 1 base, with 14 bases between. The CDR3 totals 15 residues. The CDR3 DNA reads as TGTGCCAGCAGCCCATGGATCCAGGGGAACACTGAAGCTTTCTTT. Translated: CASSPWIQGNTEAFF.

CDR3 loop: CASRVPGQDNYGYTF. The CDR3, as DNA: TGTGCCAGTAGAGTACCGGGACAGGATAACTATGGCTACACCTTC. The V gene is TRBV19, the J gene TRBJ1-2, with 8 bases that match TRBD1. The CDR3 loop spans 15 amino acids. The germline V gene encodes CDR1 LNHDA and CDR2 SQIVND (reference sequence). J gave up 1 base and V 6 bases, and 7 bases lay outside the gene matches.

The CDR3 bases are TGTGCCAGCAGTGAATTGAGCCGAACGGACACTGAAGCTTTCTTT. Its translation is CASSELSRTDTEAFF. This rearrangement joins TRBV6-1 to TRBJ1-1; D gene ambiguous. CDR3 length: 15 amino acids. Between the trimmed V and J ends, which lost 2 bases and 3 bases, there was a span of 13 bases. Per the germline V gene, CDR1 is MNHNS and CDR2 is SASEGT.

This clone was recorded a few times. This rearrangement joins TRBV5-6 to TRBJ1-5; 9 bases are a match to TRBD1. Germline CDR1 reads SGHDT; CDR2 reads YYEEEE. Trimming took 4 bases from V and 2 from J; bases not matched to a gene: 7. This CDR3 comprises 16 residues. CDR3 sequence: CASSRTGDSGNQPQHF. Here the CDR3 DNA reads TGTGCCAGCAGCCGGACAGGGGACTCTGGCAATCAGCCCCAGCATTTT.

This chain joins TRBV6-5 and TRBJ2-7; D is possibly TRBD2 (6 bases). The CDR3 sequence is 15 residues long. Germline CDR1 is MNHEY and CDR2 is SVGAGI. V was pared by 6 bases and J by 4 bases, with 19 bases between. For the CDR3, the DNA is TGTGCCAGCAGACCCTCGTGGAGGGGTACTTACGAGCAGTACTTC. Translating gives CASRPSWRGTYEQYF.

The chain uses TRBV2 and TRBJ1-2, with TRBD1 matching over 7 bases. The CDR3 contains 15 residues. Losses at the gene ends were 4 bases for V and 5 bases for J; bases not matched to a gene: 10. Germline lookup yields CDR1 SNHLY and CDR2 FYNNEI. CDR3: CASSADRVVGYGYTF. The CDR3 nucleotides are TGTGCCAGCAGTGCCGACAGGGTGGTTGGGTATGGCTACACCTTC. Full variable domain (outside the CDR3, taken from reference TRBV2 and TRBJ1-2): EPEVTQTPSHQVTQMGQEVILRCVPISNHLYFYWYRQILGQKVEFLVSFYNNEISEKSEIFDDQFSVERPDGSNFTLKIRSTKLEDSAMYFCASSADRVVGYGYTFGSGTRLTVV.

The table lists this clone with a few counts. This chain joins TRBV13 and TRBJ2-7; D is unclear. CDR1 and CDR2 (germline): PRHDT, FYEKMQ (reference sequence). The CDR3 contains 12 residues. Trimming took off 5 bases at V and 7 bases at J, with 12 bases between the two ends. CDR3 bases: TGTGCCAGCAGCGCCCGAAATCGGGAGCAGTACTTC. This translates into CASSARNREQYF.

Only a few counts were recorded for this clone. The chain carries TRBV4-1 and TRBJ1-1; 9 bases are shared with TRBD1. The ends lost 5 bases at V and 6 bases at J; junction bases unmatched: 10. CDR3 size: 15 residues. The germline V gene has CDR1 MGHRA and CDR2 YSYEKL. The CDR3 loop reads CASSGTGRGNAEAFF. For the CDR3, the DNA is TGCGCCAGCAGCGGGACAGGGAGAGGAAACGCTGAAGCTTTCTTT.

The chain carries TRBV27 and TRBJ2-4; 8 bases match TRBD2. CDR3 length equals 15 residues. V shed 2 bases and J 1 base; nucleotides not matched to a gene: 1. Per germline, CDR1 MNHEY and CDR2 SMNVEV (reference sequence). CDR3 amino acids: CASSLGGGAKNIQYF. Here the CDR3 DNA reads TGTGCCAGCAGTTTAGGCGGGGGGGCCAAAAACATTCAGTACTTC.

The V gene is TRBV6-6, the J gene TRBJ2-3; D unresolved. Germline CDR1 and CDR2: MNHNY and SVGAGI (reference sequence). V was clipped by 0 bases and J by 2 bases, with 9 bases between them. The CDR3 runs 15 residues. The CDR3 bases are TGTGCCAGCAGTTACTCGTCAGGATACACAGATACGCAGTATTTT. It is translated as CASSYSSGYTDTQYF.